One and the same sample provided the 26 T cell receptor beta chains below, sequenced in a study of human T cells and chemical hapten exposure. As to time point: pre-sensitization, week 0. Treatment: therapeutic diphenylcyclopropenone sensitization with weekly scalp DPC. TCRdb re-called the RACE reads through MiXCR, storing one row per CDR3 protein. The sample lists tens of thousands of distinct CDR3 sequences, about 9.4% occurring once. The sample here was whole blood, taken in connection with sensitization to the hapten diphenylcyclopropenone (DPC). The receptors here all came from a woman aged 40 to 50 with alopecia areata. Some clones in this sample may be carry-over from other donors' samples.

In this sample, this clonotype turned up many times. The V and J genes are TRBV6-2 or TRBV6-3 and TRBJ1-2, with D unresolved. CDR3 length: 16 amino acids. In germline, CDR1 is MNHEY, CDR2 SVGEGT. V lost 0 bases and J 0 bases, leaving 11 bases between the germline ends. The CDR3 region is CASSYSSTVTNYGYTF. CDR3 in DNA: TGTGCCAGCAGTTACTCGTCGACGGTCACTAACTATGGCTACACCTTC.

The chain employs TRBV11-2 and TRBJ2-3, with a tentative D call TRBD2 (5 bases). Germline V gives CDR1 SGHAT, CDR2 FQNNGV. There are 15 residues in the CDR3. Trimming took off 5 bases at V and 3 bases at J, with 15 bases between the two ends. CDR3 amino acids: CASSVRVMGTDTQYF. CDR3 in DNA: TGTGCCAGCAGCGTGAGGGTAATGGGGACAGATACGCAGTATTTT. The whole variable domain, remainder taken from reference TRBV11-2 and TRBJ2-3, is EAGVAQSPRYKIIEKRQSVAFWCNPISGHATLYWYQQILGQGPKLLIQFQNNGVVDDSQLPKDRFSAERLKGVDSTLKIQPAKLEDSAVYLCASSVRVMGTDTQYFGPGTRLTVL.

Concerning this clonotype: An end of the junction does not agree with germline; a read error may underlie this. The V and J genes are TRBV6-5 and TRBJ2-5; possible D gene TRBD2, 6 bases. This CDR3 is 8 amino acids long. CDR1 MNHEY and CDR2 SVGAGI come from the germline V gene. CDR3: CAPAGYFF. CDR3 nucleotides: TGTGCCCCGGCGGGATACTTCTTC.

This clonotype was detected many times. CDR3: CASSLGGTESNQPQHF. In DNA form, the CDR3 reads TGTGCCAGCAGTTTAGGGGGGACAGAGAGCAATCAGCCCCAGCATTTT. The V call is TRBV12-3 or TRBV12-4, the J call TRBJ1-5; 7 bases line up with TRBD1. J gave up 1 base and V 1 base, and 4 bases lay outside the gene matches. The CDR3 sequence is 16 residues long.

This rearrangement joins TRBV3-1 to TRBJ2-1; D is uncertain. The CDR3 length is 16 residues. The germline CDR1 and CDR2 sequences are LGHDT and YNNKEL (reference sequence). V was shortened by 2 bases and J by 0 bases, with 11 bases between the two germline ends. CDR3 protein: CASSQQATSSYNEQFF. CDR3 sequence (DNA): TGTGCCAGCAGCCAACAAGCTACGAGCTCCTACAATGAGCAGTTCTTC.

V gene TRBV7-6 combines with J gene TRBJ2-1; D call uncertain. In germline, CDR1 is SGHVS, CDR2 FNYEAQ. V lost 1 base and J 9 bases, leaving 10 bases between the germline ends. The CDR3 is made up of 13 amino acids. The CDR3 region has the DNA TGTGCCAGCAGCTTAGTTAATGTTGGTGAGCAGTTCTTC. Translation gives CASSLVNVGEQFF.

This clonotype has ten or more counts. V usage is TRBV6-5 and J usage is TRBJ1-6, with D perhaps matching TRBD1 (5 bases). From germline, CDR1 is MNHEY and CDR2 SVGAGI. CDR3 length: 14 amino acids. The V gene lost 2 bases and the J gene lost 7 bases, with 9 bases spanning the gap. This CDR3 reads CASSYRGANSPLHF. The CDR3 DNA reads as TGTGCCAGCAGTTACAGAGGGGCCAATTCACCCCTCCACTTT.

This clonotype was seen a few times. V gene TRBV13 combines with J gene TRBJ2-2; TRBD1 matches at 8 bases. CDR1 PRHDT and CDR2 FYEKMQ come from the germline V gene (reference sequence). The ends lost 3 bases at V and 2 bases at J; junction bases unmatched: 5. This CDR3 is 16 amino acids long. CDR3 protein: CASSLWTGTNTGELFF. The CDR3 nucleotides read TGTGCCAGCAGCTTGTGGACAGGGACAAACACCGGGGAGCTGTTTTTT.

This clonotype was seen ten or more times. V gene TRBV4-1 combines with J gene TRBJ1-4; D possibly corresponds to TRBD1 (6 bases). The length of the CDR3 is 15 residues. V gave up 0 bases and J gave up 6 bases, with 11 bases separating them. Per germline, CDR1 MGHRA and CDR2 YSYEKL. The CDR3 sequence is CASSQDEDRDEKLFF. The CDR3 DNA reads TGCGCCAGCAGCCAAGATGAGGACAGAGATGAAAAACTGTTTTTT.

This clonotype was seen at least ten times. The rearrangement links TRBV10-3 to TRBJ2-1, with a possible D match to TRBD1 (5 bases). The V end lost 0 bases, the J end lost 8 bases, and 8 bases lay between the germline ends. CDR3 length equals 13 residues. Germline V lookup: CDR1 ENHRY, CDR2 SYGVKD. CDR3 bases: TGTGCCATCAGTGAGTCAGGGGCCGATGAGCAGTTCTTC. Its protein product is CAISESGADEQFF.

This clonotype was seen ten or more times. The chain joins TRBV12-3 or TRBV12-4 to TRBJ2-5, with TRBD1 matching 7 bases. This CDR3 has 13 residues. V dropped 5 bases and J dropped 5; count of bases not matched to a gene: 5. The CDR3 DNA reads TGTGCCAGCAGTCTAGGACAGGTGGAGACCCAGTACTTC. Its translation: CASSLGQVETQYF.

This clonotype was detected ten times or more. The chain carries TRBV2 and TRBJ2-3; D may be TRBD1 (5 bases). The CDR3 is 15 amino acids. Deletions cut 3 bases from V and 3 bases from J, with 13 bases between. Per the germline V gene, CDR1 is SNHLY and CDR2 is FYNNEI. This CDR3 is CASSELRGRTDTQYF. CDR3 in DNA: TGTGCCAGCAGTGAGCTAAGGGGCCGGACAGATACGCAGTATTTT.

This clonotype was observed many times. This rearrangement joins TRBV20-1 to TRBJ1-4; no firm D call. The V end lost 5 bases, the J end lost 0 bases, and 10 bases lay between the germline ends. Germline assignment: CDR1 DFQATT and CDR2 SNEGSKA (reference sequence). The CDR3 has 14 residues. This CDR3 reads CSAFGEATNEKLFF. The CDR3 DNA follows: TGCAGTGCTTTTGGGGAAGCAACTAATGAAAAACTGTTTTTT.

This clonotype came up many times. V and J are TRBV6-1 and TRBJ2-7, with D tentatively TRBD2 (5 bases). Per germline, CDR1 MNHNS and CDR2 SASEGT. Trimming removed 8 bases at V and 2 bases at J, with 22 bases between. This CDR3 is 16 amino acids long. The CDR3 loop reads CASVSQAATRAYEQYF. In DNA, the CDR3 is TGTGCCAGCGTCTCCCAGGCGGCAACTAGGGCCTACGAGCAGTACTTC.

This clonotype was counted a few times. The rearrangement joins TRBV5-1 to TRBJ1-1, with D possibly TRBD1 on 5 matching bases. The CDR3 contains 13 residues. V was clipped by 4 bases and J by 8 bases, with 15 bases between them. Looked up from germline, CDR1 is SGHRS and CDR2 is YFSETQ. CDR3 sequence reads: CASSPLSRDEAFF. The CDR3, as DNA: TGCGCCAGCAGCCCGCTTAGCAGGGACGAAGCTTTCTTT.

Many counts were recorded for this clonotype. CDR3 nucleotide sequence: TGTGCCAGTAGCCCCGGGACCTTCACAGATACGCAGTATTTT. Translation: CASSPGTFTDTQYF. This rearrangement joins TRBV19 to TRBJ2-3; the D call may be TRBD1 or TRBD2 (5 bases each). This CDR3 has 14 residues. The ends were cut back, 6 bases at V and 2 bases at J, with 12 bases in the middle. Germline lookup yields CDR1 LNHDA and CDR2 SQIVND (reference sequence). The variable domain in full, with the rest retrieved from reference TRBV19 and TRBJ2-3, is DGGITQSPKYLFRKEGQNVTLSCEQNLNHDAMYWYRQDPGQGLRLIYYSQIVNDFQKGDIAEGYSVSREKKESFPLTVTSAQKNPTAFYLCASSPGTFTDTQYFGPGTRLTVL.

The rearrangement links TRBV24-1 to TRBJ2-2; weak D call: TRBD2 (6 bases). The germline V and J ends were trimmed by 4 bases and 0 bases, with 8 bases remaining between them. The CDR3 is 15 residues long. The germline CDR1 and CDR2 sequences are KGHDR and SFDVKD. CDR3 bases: TGTGCCACCAGTGAGGGCGGGGCGAACACCGGGGAGCTGTTTTTT. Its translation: CATSEGGANTGELFF.

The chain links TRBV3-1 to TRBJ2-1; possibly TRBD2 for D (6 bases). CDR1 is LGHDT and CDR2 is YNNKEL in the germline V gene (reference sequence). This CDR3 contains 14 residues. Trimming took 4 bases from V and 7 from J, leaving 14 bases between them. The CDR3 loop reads CASSRAGTLNEQFF. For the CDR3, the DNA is TGTGCCAGCAGCCGAGCCGGGACTCTGAATGAGCAGTTCTTC.

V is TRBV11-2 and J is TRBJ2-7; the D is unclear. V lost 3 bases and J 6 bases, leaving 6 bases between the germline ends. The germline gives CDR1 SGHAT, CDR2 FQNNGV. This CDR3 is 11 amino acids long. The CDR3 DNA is TGTGCCAGCAGCTTCACTGGCGAGCAGTACTTC. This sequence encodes CASSFTGEQYF.

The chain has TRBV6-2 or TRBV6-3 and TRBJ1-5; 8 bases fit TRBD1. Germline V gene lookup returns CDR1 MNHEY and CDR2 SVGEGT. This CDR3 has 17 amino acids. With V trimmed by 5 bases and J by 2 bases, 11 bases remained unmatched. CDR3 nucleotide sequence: TGTGCCAGCAGTCCAGGGACAGGACAACTAGGCAATCAGCCCCAGCATTTT. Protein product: CASSPGTGQLGNQPQHF.

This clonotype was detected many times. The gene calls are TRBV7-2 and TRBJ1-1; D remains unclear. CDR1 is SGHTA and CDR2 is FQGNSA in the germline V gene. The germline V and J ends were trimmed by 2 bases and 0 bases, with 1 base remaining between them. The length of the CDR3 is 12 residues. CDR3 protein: CASSLMNTEAFF. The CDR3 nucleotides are TGTGCCAGCAGCTTAATGAACACTGAAGCTTTCTTT.

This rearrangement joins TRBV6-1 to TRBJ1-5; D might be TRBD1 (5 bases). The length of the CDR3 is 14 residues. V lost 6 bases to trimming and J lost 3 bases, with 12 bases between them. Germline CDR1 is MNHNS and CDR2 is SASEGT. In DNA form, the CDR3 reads TGTGCCAGCAGGGTGGGGCAGGTCAATCAGCCCCAGCATTTT. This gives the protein CASRVGQVNQPQHF.

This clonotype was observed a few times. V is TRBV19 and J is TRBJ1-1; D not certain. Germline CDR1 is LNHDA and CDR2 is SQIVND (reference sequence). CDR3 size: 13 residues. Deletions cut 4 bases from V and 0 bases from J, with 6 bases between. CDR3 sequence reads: CASSTGMNTEAFF. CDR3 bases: TGTGCCAGTAGTACCGGGATGAACACTGAAGCTTTCTTT.

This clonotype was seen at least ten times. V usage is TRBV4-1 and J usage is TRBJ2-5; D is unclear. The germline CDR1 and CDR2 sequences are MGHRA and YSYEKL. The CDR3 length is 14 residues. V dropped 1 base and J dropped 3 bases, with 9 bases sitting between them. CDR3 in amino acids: CASSQVEQKETQYF. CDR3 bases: TGCGCCAGCAGCCAAGTAGAACAGAAAGAGACCCAGTACTTC.

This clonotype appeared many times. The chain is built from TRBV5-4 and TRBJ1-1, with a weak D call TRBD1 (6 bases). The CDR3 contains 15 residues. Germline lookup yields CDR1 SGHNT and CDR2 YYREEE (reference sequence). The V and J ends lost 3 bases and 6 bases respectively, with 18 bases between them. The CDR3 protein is CASSSRTGRASEAFF. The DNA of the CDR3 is TGTGCCAGCAGCTCGCGAACAGGGAGAGCGTCTGAAGCTTTCTTT. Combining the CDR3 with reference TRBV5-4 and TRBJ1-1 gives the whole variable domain ETGVTQSPTHLIKTRGQQVTLRCSSQSGHNTVSWYQQALGQGPQFIFQYYREEENGRGNFPPRFSGLQFPNYSSELNVNALELDDSALYLCASSSRTGRASEAFFGQGTRLTVV.

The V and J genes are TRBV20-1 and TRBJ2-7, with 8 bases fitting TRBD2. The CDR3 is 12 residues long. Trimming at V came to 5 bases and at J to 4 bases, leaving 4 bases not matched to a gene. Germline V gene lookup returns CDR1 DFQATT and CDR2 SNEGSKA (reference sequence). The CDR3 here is CSALAGMYEQYF. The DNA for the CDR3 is TGCAGTGCTTTAGCGGGGATGTACGAGCAGTACTTC.